These 19 T cell receptor beta chains share one sample of origin, sequenced in a study of T cell responses to AZD1222 COVID-19 vaccine. Sequenced by immunoSEQ multiplex PCR; TCRdb stores in-frame clones only, minus some. Here the sample spans roughly 120,000 clones, roughly 84% being singletons. Source: peripheral blood, taken on day 0 of AZD1222 vaccination. Receptors were obtained from an adult in good health.

J is TRBJ2-7 and V is TRBV18; D remains ambiguous. Between the trimmed V and J ends, which lost 3 bases and 2 bases, there was a span of 14 bases. This CDR3 is built from 15 residues. Germline V lookup: CDR1 KGHSH, CDR2 LQKENI. Written as DNA, the CDR3 is TGTGCCAGCTCACCCTTACCGACATCGCCCTACGAGCAGTACTTC. It yields the protein CASSPLPTSPYEQYF.

The V and J genes are TRBV25-1 and TRBJ2-3, with 11 bases matching TRBD1. This CDR3 comprises 17 residues. Germline lookup yields CDR1 MGHDK and CDR2 SYGVNS. V lost 1 base, J lost 8 bases, and 11 bases stayed unmatched. DNA of the CDR3: TGTGCCAGCAGTGAATCGATACCAGGACAGGGGGCTGGTACGCAGTATTTT. The encoded protein is CASSESIPGQGAGTQYF.

This rearrangement joins TRBV6-2 or TRBV6-3 to TRBJ1-3, with D unclear. The length of the CDR3 is 14 residues. The germline V gene has CDR1 MNHEY and CDR2 SVGEGT. Trimming left V 5 bases short and J 3 bases short, with 11 bases between. CDR3: CASSLRLYGNTIYF. DNA of the CDR3: TGTGCCAGCAGTCTCCGACTCTATGGAAACACCATATATTTT.

The chain couples TRBV28 to TRBJ2-1, with D maybe TRBD1 (5 bases). The CDR3 has 13 residues. Per germline, CDR1 MDHEN and CDR2 SYDVKM. Trimming took 8 bases from V and 8 from J, leaving 16 bases between them. CDR3 residues: CASCGGARDEQFF. CDR3 nucleotides: TGTGCCAGCTGTGGTGGGGCGCGAGATGAGCAGTTCTTC.

This clone has just one count. The CDR3 DNA reads TGTGCCAGTAGTATAACCGGGGGATCGGTGACTGAAGCTTTCTTT. It codes for CASSITGGSVTEAFF. The genes are TRBV19 and TRBJ1-1; D perhaps matches TRBD1 (5 bases). Germline loops: CDR1 LNHDA, CDR2 SQIVND (reference sequence). This CDR3 has 15 residues. V was pared by 2 bases and J by 5 bases, with 15 bases between.

This clone came up once. The chain uses TRBV7-9 and TRBJ1-2; 8 nucleotides agree with TRBD1. The CDR3 runs to 15 residues. Germline CDR1 reads SEHNR; CDR2 reads FQNEAQ (reference sequence). Germline trimming cut 5 bases from V and 4 bases from J; bases unmatched to any gene: 9. This CDR3 reads CASSRTGPDSYGYTF. The CDR3 DNA reads TGTGCCAGCAGCCGGACAGGGCCGGATTCCTATGGCTACACCTTC.

The chain employs TRBV7-9 and TRBJ2-7, with a possible D match to TRBD2 (5 bases). This CDR3 is built from 11 residues. CDR1 SEHNR and CDR2 FQNEAQ come from the germline V gene (reference sequence). V lost 3 bases and J lost 5, with 5 bases in between. This CDR3 is CASSLGDEQYF. The CDR3 DNA is TGTGCCAGCAGCTTGGGAGACGAGCAGTACTTC.

The chain uses TRBV27 and TRBJ2-7, with D perhaps TRBD2 (6 bases). The CDR3 has 15 residues. The V gene lost 4 bases and the J gene lost 2 bases, with 15 bases spanning the gap. Germline CDR1 MNHEY, CDR2 SMNVEV (reference sequence). CDR3 residues: CASSSQPRGPYEQYF. The CDR3 DNA reads TGTGCCAGCAGTTCTCAACCGCGGGGCCCCTACGAGCAGTACTTC.

The chain recombines TRBV6-1 with TRBJ1-6; 7 bases map to TRBD1. CDR1 is MNHNS, CDR2 SASEGT, per germline. The CDR3 totals 15 residues. Unmatched junction bases numbered 7, after V lost 2 bases and J lost 9 bases. CDR3 nucleotides: TGTGCCAGCAGTGAACTAGGGGGCGCGGGTTCACCCCTCCACTTT. Amino acid sequence: CASSELGGAGSPLHF.

The V call is TRBV7-2, the J call TRBJ1-2; tentative D call: TRBD1 (6 bases). The CDR3 is made up of 16 amino acids. Germline V lookup: CDR1 SGHTA, CDR2 FQGNSA. V lost 3 bases and J lost 4, with 18 bases in between. CDR3 amino acids: CASSLEGGGTFYGYTF. CDR3 nucleotide sequence: TGTGCCAGCAGCTTGGAGGGGGGCGGGACCTTCTATGGCTACACCTTC.

This sequence joins TRBV6-6 and TRBJ1-6; D gene uncertain. The CDR3 is 13 amino acids. In germline, CDR1 is MNHNY, CDR2 SVGAGI (reference sequence). V was clipped by 7 bases and J by 14 bases, with 18 bases between them. The CDR3 sequence: CASTSDSRSTLHF. The CDR3 nucleotides read TGTGCCAGCACCTCAGACTCCCGGTCCACCCTCCACTTT.

The chain employs TRBV5-4 and TRBJ1-2; D is unclear. The V end was cut by 0 bases, the J end by 8 bases, with 14 bases between. The CDR3 has 14 amino acids. Germline CDR1 SGHNT, CDR2 YYREEE (reference sequence). The CDR3 loop reads CASSLAQEAHGYTF. In nucleotides, the CDR3 is TGTGCCAGCAGCTTGGCCCAAGAAGCCCACGGCTACACCTTC. Looking up the rest from reference TRBV5-4 and TRBJ1-2 gives the full variable domain: ETGVTQSPTHLIKTRGQQVTLRCSSQSGHNTVSWYQQALGQGPQFIFQYYREEENGRGNFPPRFSGLQFPNYSSELNVNALELDDSALYLCASSLAQEAHGYTFGSGTRLTVV.

This chain connects TRBV3-1 (or the pseudogene TRBV3-2) to TRBJ1-2; TRBD1 matches at 10 bases. The CDR3 runs 14 residues. Germline V gene sequence: CDR1 LGHDT, CDR2 YNNKEL (reference sequence). Trimming cost V 4 bases and J 7 bases; bases outside gene matches: 6. CDR3 loop: CASSPGQGVVGYTF. Written as DNA, the CDR3 is TGTGCCAGCAGCCCAGGACAGGGGGTAGTTGGCTACACCTTC.

The rearrangement joins TRBV6-5 to TRBJ1-1, with a tentative D call TRBD1 (5 bases). The CDR3 is 13 residues long. Germline lookup yields CDR1 MNHEY and CDR2 SVGAGI. Trimming removed 6 bases at V and 4 bases at J, with 12 bases between. The CDR3 sequence: CASSPPGGTEAFF. CDR3 in DNA: TGTGCCAGCAGCCCCCCCGGGGGCACTGAAGCTTTCTTT.

The chain is built from TRBV6-2 or TRBV6-3 and TRBJ1-6; no clear D gene. Trimming removed 2 bases from V and 7 bases from J, with 3 bases in between. The CDR3 loop spans 12 amino acids. Looked up from germline, CDR1 is MNHEY and CDR2 is SVGEGT. CDR3 nucleotides: TGTGCCAGCAGTTACGTCAATTCACCCCTCCACTTT. This gives the protein CASSYVNSPLHF.

V gene TRBV7-2 combines with J gene TRBJ2-2; no definite D call. Trimming shortened V by 4 bases and J by 3 bases, and 9 bases separated the two germline ends. Germline loops: CDR1 SGHTA, CDR2 FQGNSA. The CDR3 runs to 14 residues. In nucleotides, the CDR3 is TGTGCCAGCAGCTCCGGAGCTTACACCGGGGAGCTGTTTTTT. Translating gives CASSSGAYTGELFF.

This clone came up once. The chain links TRBV19 to TRBJ2-7, with D possibly matching TRBD2 (5 bases). CDR3 size: 13 residues. The germline CDR1 and CDR2 sequences are LNHDA and SQIVND (reference sequence). Trimming removed 8 bases at V and 2 bases at J, with 13 bases between. The CDR3 DNA sequence: TGTGCCAGTGAAGAGACGGGGACCTACGAGCAGTACTTC. This encodes CASEETGTYEQYF.

V gene TRBV11-2 combines with J gene TRBJ1-4, with no clear D. Germline V gene lookup returns CDR1 SGHAT and CDR2 FQNNGV. V lost 4 bases and J 0 bases, leaving 12 bases between the germline ends. The CDR3 runs to 16 residues. CDR3 in amino acids: CASSSLGPATNEKLFF. The CDR3 nucleotides are TGTGCCAGCAGCTCCCTCGGGCCAGCAACTAATGAAAAACTGTTTTTT.

This clone has just a few counts. V gene TRBV5-8 combines with J gene TRBJ2-1; 8 nucleotides line up with TRBD2. Germline trimming cut 5 bases from V and 7 bases from J; bases unmatched to any gene: 8. The CDR3 is made up of 14 amino acids. CDR1 is SGHTS, CDR2 YDEGEE, per germline. CDR3 region: CASSFRLAKNEQFF. CDR3 DNA sequence: TGTGCCAGCAGTTTCAGACTAGCGAAAAATGAGCAGTTCTTC.